The entry below gives a single T cell receptor (beta chain) sequence along with its context. This sample is drawn from a study of blood T cell repertoires in COVID-19. Across the study: The United States, Italy and Spain were the sources of the acute and convalescent COVID-19 samples. Nucleic acid was either cDNA or gDNA, and it came from T cells, B-cell-depleted T cells, or PBMCs.

Sequencing used immunoSEQ multiplex PCR; TCRdb keeps in-frame clones, though not all of them. In the table there are 75,000 to 95,000 clones, about 80% of which are singletons. V shed 5 bases and J shed 2 bases, with 13 bases lying between them. The V gene's germline CDR1 is MNHEY and CDR2 SMNVEV (reference sequence). The CDR3 has 16 residues. This TCR was recovered from a woman in her forties with active or convalescent COVID-19. Input material: peripheral blood. This chain uses TRBV27 with TRBJ1-6; D remains unclear. CDR3: CASSPRGGTYNSPLHF. The CDR3 region has the DNA TGTGCCAGCAGTCCACGTGGAGGGACCTATAATTCACCCCTCCACTTT.